This TCR beta chain was sequenced in a study of CD4+ T cells in melanoma. Study-level points and caveats: CD8+ T cell, macrophage and B cell function reportedly correlated with neoantigen-specific CD4+ T cells. Neoantigen-specific CD4+ T cells in melanoma reportedly had diverse differentiation states.

Germline loops: CDR1 SGHRS, CDR2 YFSETQ. This CDR3 has 13 amino acids. J gave up 7 bases and V 2 bases, and 3 bases lay outside the gene matches. Repertoires were generated with immunoSEQ multiplex PCR, while TCRdb's copy carries only in-frame clones and drops some. The sample consists of roughly 120,000 clones, around 92% of them appearing once. Regarding this clone: Its specificity is not known.

This clonotype originated in a human donor with melanoma. The chain recombines TRBV5-1 with TRBJ2-4; 7 bases align to TRBD1. The specimen was peripheral blood. The CDR3 reads CASSFTGENIQYF. The CDR3 DNA is TGCGCCAGCAGCTTTACAGGGGAGAACATTCAGTACTTC.